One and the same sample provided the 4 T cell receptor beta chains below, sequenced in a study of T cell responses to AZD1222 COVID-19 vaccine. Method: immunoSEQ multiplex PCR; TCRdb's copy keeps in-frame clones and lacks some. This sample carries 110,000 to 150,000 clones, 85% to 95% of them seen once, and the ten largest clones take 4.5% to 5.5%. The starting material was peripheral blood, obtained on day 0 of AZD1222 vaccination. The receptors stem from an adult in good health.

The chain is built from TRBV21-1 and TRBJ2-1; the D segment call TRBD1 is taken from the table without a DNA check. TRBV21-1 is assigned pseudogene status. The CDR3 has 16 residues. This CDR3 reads CASSTQSGVVYNEQFF. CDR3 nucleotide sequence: TGTGCCAGCAGCACCCAGTCAGGGGTCGTCTACAATGAGCAGTTCTTC.

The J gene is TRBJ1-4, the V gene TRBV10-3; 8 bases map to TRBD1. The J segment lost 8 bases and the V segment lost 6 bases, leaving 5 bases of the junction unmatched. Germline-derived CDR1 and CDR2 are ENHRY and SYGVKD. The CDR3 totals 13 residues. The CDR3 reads CAIRDREGEKLFF. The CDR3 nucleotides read TGTGCCATCAGGGACAGGGAAGGGGAAAAACTGTTTTTT.

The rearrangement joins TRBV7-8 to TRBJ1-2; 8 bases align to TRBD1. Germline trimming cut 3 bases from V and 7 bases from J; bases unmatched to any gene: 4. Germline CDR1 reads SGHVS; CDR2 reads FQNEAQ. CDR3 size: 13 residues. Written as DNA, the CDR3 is TGTGCCAGCAGCTTGGACAGGGTCGGTGGCTACACCTTC. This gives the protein CASSLDRVGGYTF.

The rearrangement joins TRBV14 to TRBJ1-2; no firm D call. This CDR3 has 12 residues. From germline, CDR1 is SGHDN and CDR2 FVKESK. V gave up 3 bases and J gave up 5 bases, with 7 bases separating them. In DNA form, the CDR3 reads TGTGCCAGCAGCCAGGACCAATATGGCTACACCTTC. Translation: CASSQDQYGYTF.